The rows below give T cell receptor beta chains drawn from one sample of a study of T-cell reconstitution after alpha-beta-depleted transplantation in children. MiXCR was run by TCRdb on the PCR reads, yielding one entry per CDR3 protein. The sample carries roughly 110,000 distinct CDR3 sequences, about 9.4% recorded once. This material consisted of PBMCs, taken before TCRalphabeta/CD19-depleted stem cell transplant. These receptors were collected from a boy younger than 10 with acute lymphoblastic leukemia, due to receive a stem cell transplant. Both conserved end residues are part of each CDR3. A D gene is named only where the DNA matches it firmly. Clone sizes are given selectively: once, few, many, or a class where the clone is expanded.

d_call: .; clone_size: .; v_call: TRBV12-3/TRBV12-4; j_call: TRBJ2-6; cdr3_nt: TGTGCCAGCACCCTAGGGGGGGCGCTCCTTGGGGCCAACGTCCTGACTTTC; cdr3_aa: CASTLGGALLGANVLTF
d_call: TRBD2; clone_size: many; v_call: TRBV20-1; j_call: TRBJ2-3; cdr3_nt: TGCAGTGCTATGACTAGCGGACGCACAGATACGCAGTATTTT; cdr3_aa: CSAMTSGRTDTQYF
d_call: TRBD2; clone_size: few; v_call: TRBV5-1; j_call: TRBJ2-7; cdr3_nt: TGCGCCAGCAGCTCGTGGGGAACTAGCGGGATAAGGATCTACGAGCAGTACTTC; cdr3_aa: CASSSWGTSGIRIYEQYF
d_call: TRBD1; clone_size: many; v_call: TRBV12-5; j_call: TRBJ1-1; cdr3_nt: TGTGCTAGTGGTCCCGACAGGGTCTCTGAAGCTTTCTTT; cdr3_aa: CASGPDRVSEAFF
d_call: .; clone_size: few; v_call: TRBV20-1; j_call: TRBJ2-1; cdr3_nt: TGCAGTGCTACCGAGGTTGGACGGGATTCATATGGGCTCTCCTACAATGAGCAGTTCTTC; cdr3_aa: CSATEVGRDSYGLSYNEQFF
d_call: TRBD1; clone_size: many; v_call: TRBV19; j_call: TRBJ2-2; cdr3_nt: TGTGCCTCTGTGAGGACAGGGAGTAAGGGGGGCACCGGGGAGCTGTTTTTT; cdr3_aa: CASVRTGSKGGTGELFF
d_call: .; clone_size: .; v_call: TRBV18; j_call: TRBJ2-7; cdr3_nt: TGTGCCAGCTCACATTCTGCGGGCGAGCAGTACTTC; cdr3_aa: CASSHSAGEQYF
d_call: TRBD1; clone_size: few; v_call: TRBV25-1; j_call: TRBJ2-5; cdr3_nt: TGTGCCAGCAGTGGACCGGGACAGGGGGCCTCTGGGGAAGAGACCCAGTACTTC; cdr3_aa: CASSGPGQGASGEETQYF
d_call: .; clone_size: few; v_call: TRBV20-1; j_call: TRBJ1-1; cdr3_nt: TGCAGTGCTAGAGTCGCAGCTACCACTGAAGCTTTCTTT; cdr3_aa: CSARVAATTEAFF
d_call: .; clone_size: .; v_call: TRBV5-5; j_call: TRBJ1-1; cdr3_nt: TGTGCCAGCAGCTTGATACTGGGTGACTACACTGAAGCTTTCTTT; cdr3_aa: CASSLILGDYTEAFF
d_call: TRBD2; clone_size: .; v_call: TRBV20-1; j_call: TRBJ2-5; cdr3_nt: TGCAGTGCCTCTTCTAGCGGGAGGGCCCGGGAGACCCAGTACTTC; cdr3_aa: CSASSSGRARETQYF
d_call: TRBD1; clone_size: .; v_call: TRBV20-1; j_call: TRBJ2-1; cdr3_nt: TGCAGTGCCCCGAACAGGGGAGATTCAGCTGGCAATGAGCAGTTCTTC; cdr3_aa: CSAPNRGDSAGNEQFF
d_call: TRBD1; clone_size: .; v_call: TRBV2; j_call: TRBJ1-1; cdr3_nt: TGTGCCAGCAGAGGGACAGCAGCTGAAGCTTTCTTT; cdr3_aa: CASRGTAAEAFF
d_call: TRBD1; clone_size: few; v_call: TRBV6-1; j_call: TRBJ2-3; cdr3_nt: TGTGCCAGCAGTGAACTGACAGGGTCCTGGTATTTT; cdr3_aa: CASSELTGSWYF
d_call: TRBD1; clone_size: many; v_call: TRBV27; j_call: TRBJ2-3; cdr3_nt: TGTGCCAGCAGTCCGACAGGGGGCCTCAGCACAGATACGCAGTATTTT; cdr3_aa: CASSPTGGLSTDTQYF
d_call: .; clone_size: .; v_call: TRBV27; j_call: TRBJ2-5; cdr3_nt: TGTGCCAGCAGTTTATCCGGGACATATATCCATGAGACCCAGTACTTC; cdr3_aa: CASSLSGTYIHETQYF
d_call: TRBD2; clone_size: .; v_call: TRBV25-1; j_call: TRBJ2-5; cdr3_nt: TGTGCCAGCAGTGAAGGGACTAGACGGGAGACCCAGTACTTC; cdr3_aa: CASSEGTRRETQYF
d_call: .; clone_size: few; v_call: TRBV12-3/TRBV12-4; j_call: TRBJ2-6; cdr3_nt: TGTGCCAGCAGTTTAGAGGACACCAGCTCTGGGGCCAACGTCCTGACTTTC; cdr3_aa: CASSLEDTSSGANVLTF
d_call: TRBD1; clone_size: many; v_call: TRBV5-8; j_call: TRBJ2-5; cdr3_nt: TGTGCCAGCAAACTCGGGACAGGGGTACAAGAGACCCAGTACTTC; cdr3_aa: CASKLGTGVQETQYF
d_call: TRBD1; clone_size: many; v_call: TRBV12-3/TRBV12-4; j_call: TRBJ2-1; cdr3_nt: TGTGCCAGCACCCCGTCGGGACAGGGAGGCAATGAGCAGTTCTTC; cdr3_aa: CASTPSGQGGNEQFF
d_call: TRBD2; clone_size: .; v_call: TRBV5-1; j_call: TRBJ2-3; cdr3_nt: TGCGCCAGCAGCTTGGCCGGGGTAGCGGGATTCACAGATACGCAGTATTTT; cdr3_aa: CASSLAGVAGFTDTQYF
d_call: TRBD2; clone_size: few; v_call: TRBV9; j_call: TRBJ2-3; cdr3_nt: TGTGCCAGTGGAGCGGGGGGCTACACAGATACGCAGTATTTT; cdr3_aa: CASGAGGYTDTQYF
d_call: .; clone_size: few; v_call: TRBV11-2; j_call: TRBJ2-1; cdr3_nt: TGTGCCAGCACCTCTCGGAAATGGGCTCTGGACTCCTACAATGAGCAGTTCTTC; cdr3_aa: CASTSRKWALDSYNEQFF
d_call: TRBD1; clone_size: medium-sized; v_call: TRBV20-1; j_call: TRBJ2-3; cdr3_nt: TGCAGTGCCCAGGGGCCAGGGGGCGGTTTAGATACGCAGTATTTT; cdr3_aa: CSAQGPGGGLDTQYF
d_call: .; clone_size: many; v_call: TRBV15; j_call: TRBJ2-1; cdr3_nt: TGTGCCACCAGCCGAGGAGCGGCACTGGACCCTGAGCAGTTCTTC; cdr3_aa: CATSRGAALDPEQFF
d_call: .; clone_size: .; v_call: TRBV18; j_call: TRBJ1-2; cdr3_nt: TGTGCCAGCTCACCGATGACACAGGGTTCTAACTATGGCTACACCTTC; cdr3_aa: CASSPMTQGSNYGYTF
d_call: .; clone_size: many; v_call: TRBV5-5; j_call: TRBJ1-1; cdr3_nt: TGTGCCAGCAGCCGAGGCGACACTGAAGCTTTCTTT; cdr3_aa: CASSRGDTEAFF
d_call: TRBD2; clone_size: .; v_call: TRBV5-1; j_call: TRBJ2-3; cdr3_nt: TGCGCCAGCAGCACCGGGACTAGCGGAAAGAGGCCAGATACGCAGTATTTT; cdr3_aa: CASSTGTSGKRPDTQYF
d_call: .; clone_size: many; v_call: TRBV5-1; j_call: TRBJ2-7; cdr3_nt: TGCGCCAGCAGCTCGGACATAGGATCCTACGAGCAGTACTTC; cdr3_aa: CASSSDIGSYEQYF
d_call: TRBD2; clone_size: .; v_call: TRBV20-1; j_call: TRBJ2-1; cdr3_nt: TGCAGTGCTATCCGCCCGCTAGCGGGGGACAATGAGCAGTTCTTC; cdr3_aa: CSAIRPLAGDNEQFF
d_call: .; clone_size: many; v_call: TRBV9; j_call: TRBJ1-1; cdr3_nt: TGTGCCAGCAGCTCTCCCGTGGGGGCCTCGACTGAAGCTTTCTTT; cdr3_aa: CASSSPVGASTEAFF
d_call: TRBD2; clone_size: .; v_call: TRBV7-6; j_call: TRBJ2-5; cdr3_nt: TGTGCCAGCAGCTTCACTAGCGGGGGCCCCCAAGAGACCCAGTACTTC; cdr3_aa: CASSFTSGGPQETQYF
d_call: TRBD2; clone_size: few; v_call: TRBV5-6; j_call: TRBJ2-3; cdr3_nt: TGTGCCAGCAGCTTGGGGGGCCTAGCGGGAGGTTTCACAGATACGCAGTATTTT; cdr3_aa: CASSLGGLAGGFTDTQYF
d_call: TRBD2; clone_size: few; v_call: TRBV15; j_call: TRBJ2-2; cdr3_nt: TGTGCCACCAGCAGAGATAGGACTAGCTTAGGCACCGGGGAGCTGTTTTTT; cdr3_aa: CATSRDRTSLGTGELFF
d_call: .; clone_size: few; v_call: TRBV5-6; j_call: TRBJ2-7; cdr3_nt: TGTGCCAGCGCCGCGAGGGTCATAGCCTACGAGCAGTACTTC; cdr3_aa: CASAARVIAYEQYF
d_call: .; clone_size: .; v_call: TRBV20-1; j_call: TRBJ1-2; cdr3_nt: TGCAGTGCTAATAGACAGCCCTATGGCTACACCTTC; cdr3_aa: CSANRQPYGYTF
d_call: .; clone_size: few; v_call: TRBV20-1; j_call: TRBJ1-1; cdr3_nt: TGCAGTGCTAAGCGCTCGGACGAAGCTTTCTTT; cdr3_aa: CSAKRSDEAFF
d_call: TRBD1; clone_size: many; v_call: TRBV6-5; j_call: TRBJ2-3; cdr3_nt: TGTGCAAGCCGAACAGGGGCCCAAGATACGCAGTATTTT; cdr3_aa: CASRTGAQDTQYF
d_call: .; clone_size: few; v_call: TRBV4-2; j_call: TRBJ1-5; cdr3_nt: TGTGCCAGCAGCCAGTTTAGCAATCAGCCCCAGCATTTT; cdr3_aa: CASSQFSNQPQHF
d_call: .; clone_size: few; v_call: TRBV20-1; j_call: TRBJ2-1; cdr3_nt: TGCAGTGCTAGTAGTACAATCGGCAATGAGCAGTTCTTC; cdr3_aa: CSASSTIGNEQFF
d_call: .; clone_size: many; v_call: TRBV20-1; j_call: TRBJ2-5; cdr3_nt: TGCAGTGCGCTACAGAGAACCCAAGAGACCCAGTACTTC; cdr3_aa: CSALQRTQETQYF
d_call: TRBD2; clone_size: few; v_call: TRBV6-5; j_call: TRBJ2-7; cdr3_nt: TGTGCCAGCAGAAAGACTAGCCAATTACTCTACGAGCAGTACTTC; cdr3_aa: CASRKTSQLLYEQYF
d_call: TRBD2; clone_size: many; v_call: TRBV5-1; j_call: TRBJ2-3; cdr3_nt: TGCGCCAGCAGCCAGCTAGCGGGAGGTACAGATACGCAGTATTTT; cdr3_aa: CASSQLAGGTDTQYF
d_call: TRBD2; clone_size: few; v_call: TRBV20-1; j_call: TRBJ2-2; cdr3_nt: TGCAGTGCTAGCGGGCGGGAGATGCGGACCGGGGAGCTGTTTTTT; cdr3_aa: CSASGREMRTGELFF
d_call: .; clone_size: few; v_call: TRBV20-1; j_call: TRBJ2-1; cdr3_nt: TGCAGTGCCGGGACCGGATACAATGAGCAGTTCTTC; cdr3_aa: CSAGTGYNEQFF
d_call: .; clone_size: few; v_call: TRBV28; j_call: TRBJ2-2; cdr3_nt: TGTGCCAGCAGTGCAGGGAGGTCCGGGGAGCTGTTTTTT; cdr3_aa: CASSAGRSGELFF
d_call: TRBD1; clone_size: few; v_call: TRBV6-1; j_call: TRBJ1-6; cdr3_nt: TGTGCCAGCACCCCAAGCCGGACAGGGAAGGATAATTCACCCCTCCACTTT; cdr3_aa: CASTPSRTGKDNSPLHF
d_call: .; clone_size: .; v_call: TRBV14; j_call: TRBJ2-1; cdr3_nt: TGTGCCAGCAGCCAGAGCGTGCACAATGAGCAGTTCTTC; cdr3_aa: CASSQSVHNEQFF
d_call: TRBD1; clone_size: many; v_call: TRBV6-1; j_call: TRBJ1-6; cdr3_nt: TGTGCCAGCAGTCTTAAAGGTCCGGGACAGGGCCATTCACCCCTCCACTTT; cdr3_aa: CASSLKGPGQGHSPLHF
d_call: TRBD1; clone_size: .; v_call: TRBV27; j_call: TRBJ1-4; cdr3_nt: TGTGCCAGCGGGACAGGGGGCGCGACTAATGAAAAACTGTTTTTT; cdr3_aa: CASGTGGATNEKLFF
d_call: TRBD2; clone_size: .; v_call: TRBV20-1; j_call: TRBJ2-3; cdr3_nt: TGCAGTGCTCGGACTAGCGGGCTTGAGGGTCCAGATACGCAGTATTTT; cdr3_aa: CSARTSGLEGPDTQYF